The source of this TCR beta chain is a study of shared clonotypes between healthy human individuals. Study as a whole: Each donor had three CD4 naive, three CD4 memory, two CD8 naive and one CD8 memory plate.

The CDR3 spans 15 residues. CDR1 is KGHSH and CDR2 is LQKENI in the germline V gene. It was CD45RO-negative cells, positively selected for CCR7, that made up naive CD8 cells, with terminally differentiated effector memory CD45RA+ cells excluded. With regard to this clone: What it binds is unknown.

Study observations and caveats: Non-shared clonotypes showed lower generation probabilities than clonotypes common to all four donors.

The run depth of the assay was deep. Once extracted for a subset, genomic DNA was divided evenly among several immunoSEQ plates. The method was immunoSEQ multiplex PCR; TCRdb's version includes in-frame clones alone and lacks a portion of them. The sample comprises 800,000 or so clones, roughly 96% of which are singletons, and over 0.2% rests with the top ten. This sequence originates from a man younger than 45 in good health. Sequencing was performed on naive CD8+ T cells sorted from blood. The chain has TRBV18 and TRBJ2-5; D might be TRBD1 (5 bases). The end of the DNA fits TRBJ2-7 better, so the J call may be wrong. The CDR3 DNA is TGTGCCAGCTCTCGTCAGGGTTTGTTTCCCTACGAGCAGTACTTC. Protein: CASSRQGLFPYEQYF.